The clone carrying this T cell receptor beta chain appeared a few times. The antigen is unknown. The sample belongs to a study of CD8 T cells in ankylosing spondylitis. Study-wide points: Past research had described some motif variants in reactive arthritis synovial fluid and blood. With a CD8+ phenotype, disease-linked clones were relatively rare in peripheral blood. A TCR beta motif of 7 to 9 highly homologous variants seemed to mark ankylosing spondylitis blood. Disease-linked clones were reportedly significantly enriched in matched ankylosing spondylitis synovial fluid.

Generation of TCR beta libraries employed quantitative 5'-RACE incorporating molecular barcodes. TCRdb reprocessed the 5' RACE reads with MiXCR, giving one entry per CDR3 protein. The sample consists of 100,000 to 150,000 distinct CDR3 sequences, 17% of them appearing once. The CDR3 covers 15 residues. V shed 3 bases, J shed 1 base, and the junction held 5 bases outside the gene matches. Germline V gene lookup returns CDR1 LGHNA and CDR2 YSLEER. This receptor was obtained from a male donor with ankylosing spondylitis. This chain connects TRBV4-3 to TRBJ1-1; TRBD1 matches 7 bases. The specimen sequenced was blood, either unsorted or a sorted T cell fraction (not recorded which). The chain's CDR3 is CASSQRTGSNTEAFF. The CDR3 DNA reads as TGCGCCAGCAGCCAGAGGACAGGATCGAACACTGAAGCTTTCTTT.